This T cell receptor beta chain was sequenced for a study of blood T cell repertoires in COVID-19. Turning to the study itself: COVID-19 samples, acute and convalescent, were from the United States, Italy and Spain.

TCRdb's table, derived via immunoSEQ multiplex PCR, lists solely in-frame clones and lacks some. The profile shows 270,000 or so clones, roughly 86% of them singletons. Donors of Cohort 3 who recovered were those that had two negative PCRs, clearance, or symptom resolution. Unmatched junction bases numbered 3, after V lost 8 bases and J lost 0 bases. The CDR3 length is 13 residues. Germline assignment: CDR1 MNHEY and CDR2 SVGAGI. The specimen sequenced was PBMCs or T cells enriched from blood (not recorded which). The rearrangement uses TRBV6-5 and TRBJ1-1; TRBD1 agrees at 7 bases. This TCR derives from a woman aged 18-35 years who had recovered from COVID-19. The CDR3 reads CASHTGVNTEAFF. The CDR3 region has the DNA TGTGCCAGCCATACAGGGGTGAACACTGAAGCTTTCTTT.